This T cell receptor (beta chain) was captured by sequencing in a study of blood T cell repertoires in COVID-19. The CDR3 runs 14 residues. Trimming took 3 bases from V and 7 from J; bases not matched to a gene: 7. The germline V gene encodes CDR1 GTSNPN and CDR2 SVGIG (reference sequence). Libraries were prepared by immunoSEQ multiplex PCR; TCRdb keeps only in-frame clonotypes and omits some of them. The table records about 170,000 clones, 84% of them present only once. Sequencing used peripheral blood. This TCR was sampled from a man aged 35 to 55 who had recovered from COVID-19. This chain links TRBV30 with TRBJ2-1; 9 positions match TRBD1. CDR3 coding DNA: TGTGCCTGGAGCACGGGGACAGGGTTTAATGAGCAGTTCTTC. Its translation: CAWSTGTGFNEQFF.